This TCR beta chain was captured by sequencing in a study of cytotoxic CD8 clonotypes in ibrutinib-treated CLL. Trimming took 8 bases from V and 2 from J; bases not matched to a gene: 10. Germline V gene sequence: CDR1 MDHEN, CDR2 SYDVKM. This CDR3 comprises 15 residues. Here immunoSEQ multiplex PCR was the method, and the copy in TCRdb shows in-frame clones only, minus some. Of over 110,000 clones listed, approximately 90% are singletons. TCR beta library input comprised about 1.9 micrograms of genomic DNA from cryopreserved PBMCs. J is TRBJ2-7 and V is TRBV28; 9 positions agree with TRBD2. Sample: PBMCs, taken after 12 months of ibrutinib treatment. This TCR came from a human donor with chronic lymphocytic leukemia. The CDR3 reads CASLKAGGKTYEQYF. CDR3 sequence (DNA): TGTGCCAGCCTAAAGGCGGGAGGGAAGACCTACGAGCAGTACTTC.